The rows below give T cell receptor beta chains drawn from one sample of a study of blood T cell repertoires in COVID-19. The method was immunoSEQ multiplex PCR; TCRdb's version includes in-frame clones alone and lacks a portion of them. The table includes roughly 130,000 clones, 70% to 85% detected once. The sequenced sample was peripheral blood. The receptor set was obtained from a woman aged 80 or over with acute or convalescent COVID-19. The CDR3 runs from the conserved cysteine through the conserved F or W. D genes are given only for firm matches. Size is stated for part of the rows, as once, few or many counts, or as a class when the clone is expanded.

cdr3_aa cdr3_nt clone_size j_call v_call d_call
CASSPTRVQPQHF TGTGCCAGCAGTCCGACTCGTGTTCAGCCCCAGCATTTT NA TRBJ1-5 TRBV12-3/TRBV12-4 NA
CASSRELLRVGNEKLFF TGTGCCAGCAGCCGGGAGCTGCTCCGCGTAGGTAATGAAAAACTGTTTTTT NA TRBJ1-4 TRBV4-2 NA
CASSLNFGGTGAFF TGTGCCAGCAGCTTAAATTTTGGTGGGACAGGAGCTTTCTTT NA TRBJ1-1 TRBV7-2 TRBD1
CASRGQLNTGELFF TGTGCCAGCAGGGGACAGCTGAACACCGGGGAGCTGTTTTTT NA TRBJ2-2 TRBV6-5 TRBD1
CASSLEEGEKLFF TGTGCTAGTAGCCTTGAGGAGGGTGAAAAACTGTTTTTT NA TRBJ1-4 TRBV12-5 NA
CAIRGQYLGSTEAFF TGTGCCATCAGGGGACAGTATCTTGGGAGTACTGAAGCTTTCTTT NA TRBJ1-1 TRBV10-3 TRBD1
CASRLSGTGSYEQYF TGTGCCAGCAGACTCTCCGGGACAGGCTCCTACGAGCAGTACTTC NA TRBJ2-7 TRBV14 TRBD1
CASSQGVNTEAFF TGTGCCAGCTCACAGGGGGTGAACACTGAAGCTTTCTTT NA TRBJ1-1 TRBV9 TRBD1
CASSQEARGNIQYF TGTGCCAGCAGCCAAGAGGCCCGGGGGAACATTCAGTACTTC NA TRBJ2-4 TRBV4-2 NA
CASSPGQSTDTQYF TGTGCCAGCAGCCCGGGACAGAGCACAGATACGCAGTATTTT NA TRBJ2-3 TRBV6-5 TRBD1
CASSYDRSASYEQYF TGTGCCAGCAGTTACGATAGATCCGCTTCCTACGAGCAGTACTTC NA TRBJ2-7 TRBV6-5 NA
CASSPRQGDGNTIYF TGTGCCAGCAGCCCCAGACAGGGAGATGGAAACACCATATATTTT NA TRBJ1-3 TRBV13 TRBD1
CASTRRQTSNEKLFF TGTGCCAGTACCCGGAGACAGACGAGTAATGAAAAACTGTTTTTT few TRBJ1-4 TRBV19 NA
CASSPTMQGMNTEAFF TGTGCCAGCAGCCCCACCATGCAGGGAATGAACACTGAAGCTTTCTTT NA TRBJ1-1 TRBV7-9 NA
CASSKAHSMNTEAFF TGTGCCAGCAGCAAAGCCCACAGCATGAACACTGAAGCTTTCTTT NA TRBJ1-1 TRBV21-1 NA
CASSSPSRGGAFF TGTGCCAGCAGTTCCCCATCCCGGGGGGGGGCTTTCTTT NA TRBJ1-1 TRBV7-9 NA
CAWSARGRYTEAFF TGTGCCTGGAGTGCTAGGGGGCGATACACTGAAGCTTTCTTT once TRBJ1-1 TRBV30 TRBD1
CASSSTSWTGVDYGYTF TGTGCCAGCAGCTCAACCTCGTGGACAGGGGTAGACTATGGCTACACCTTC NA TRBJ1-2 TRBV11-2 TRBD1
CASSPYGQGGNQPQHF TGTGCCAGCAGTCCCTACGGACAGGGTGGGAATCAGCCCCAGCATTTT once TRBJ1-5 TRBV6-2/TRBV6-3 TRBD1
CASSLEGAYGYTF TGTGCCAGCAGCTTGGAGGGGGCGTATGGCTACACCTTC NA TRBJ1-2 TRBV11-2 TRBD1
CASTHGGALYGYTF TGTGCCAGCACCCACGGTGGGGCTCTCTATGGCTACACCTTC NA TRBJ1-2 TRBV2 NA
CASSSAVGGYGYTF TGTGCCAGCAGTTCGGCAGTCGGGGGCTATGGCTACACCTTC NA TRBJ1-2 TRBV6-6 NA
CASSYGTAVTYEQYF TGTGCCAGCAGCTACGGGACTGCCGTTACCTACGAGCAGTACTTC NA TRBJ2-7 TRBV5-6 NA
CASSPLTGIGTEAFF TGTGCCAGCTCACCTCTAACAGGGATAGGCACTGAAGCTTTCTTT NA TRBJ1-1 TRBV18 NA
CASSLEIGGASTDTQYF TGTGCCAGCAGCTTGGAAATCGGGGGGGCTAGCACAGATACGCAGTATTTT few TRBJ2-3 TRBV5-4 TRBD2
CAWGERFEAFF TGTGCCTGGGGTGAGAGATTTGAAGCTTTCTTT NA TRBJ1-1 TRBV30 NA
CASSPAGGTQEKLFF TGTGCCAGCTCCCCGGCAGGGGGAACTCAGGAAAAACTGTTTTTT NA TRBJ1-4 TRBV18 TRBD1
CASSADSLNNSPLHF TGTGCCAGCAGCGCCGACAGCCTAAATAATTCACCCCTCCACTTT NA TRBJ1-6 TRBV5-4 NA
CASRQGAYGYTF TGTGCCAGCCGACAGGGAGCCTATGGCTACACCTTC once TRBJ1-2 TRBV2 TRBD1
CASSMTVNTGELFF TGTGCCAGCAGTATGACAGTGAACACCGGGGAGCTGTTTTTT once TRBJ2-2 TRBV2 NA
CAISESTGSYGYTF TGTGCCATCAGTGAGTCCACAGGGAGCTATGGCTACACCTTC once TRBJ1-2 TRBV10-3 NA
CASSFTGGNPQHF TGTGCCAGCAGTTTCACAGGGGGAAATCCCCAGCATTTT NA TRBJ1-5 TRBV27 TRBD1
CASSFSAGGLNNEQFF TGCGCCAGCAGCTTTTCGGCGGGGGGCCTGAACAATGAGCAGTTCTTC NA TRBJ2-1 TRBV5-1 TRBD2
CASSDRTGNSPLHF TGTGCCAGCAGTGACCGGACAGGGAATTCACCCCTCCACTTT NA TRBJ1-6 TRBV6-4 TRBD1
CSAIQAYEQYF TGCAGTGCCATACAGGCCTACGAGCAGTACTTC once TRBJ2-7 TRBV20-1 NA
CASSQDYSNQPQHF TGCGCCAGCAGCCAAGATTATAGCAATCAGCCCCAGCATTTT NA TRBJ1-5 TRBV4-1 NA
CASSITAGYNSPLHF TGTGCCAGTAGTATCACGGCAGGCTATAATTCACCCCTCCACTTT NA TRBJ1-6 TRBV19 NA
CASSSSGRADTQYF TGTGCCAGCAGCTCCTCTGGGCGGGCGGATACGCAGTATTTT NA TRBJ2-3 TRBV7-9 NA
CASSPGQGPHQETQYF TGTGCCAGCAGCCCGGGACAGGGCCCTCATCAAGAGACCCAGTACTTC NA TRBJ2-5 TRBV11-2 TRBD1
CASSQEEGYNSPLHF TGTGCCAGCAGCCAAGAAGAGGGTTATAATTCACCCCTCCACTTT NA TRBJ1-6 TRBV3-1/TRBV3-2 NA
CASSPMTGDGYTF TGTGCCAGCAGCCCTATGACAGGGGATGGCTACACCTTC once TRBJ1-2 TRBV5-5 TRBD1
CASAPGGGNQPQHF TGTGCCAGCGCCCCCGGGGGGGGCAATCAGCCCCAGCATTTT NA TRBJ1-5 TRBV6-5 NA
CASSTRDRGPGELFF TGTGCCAGCAGCACCAGGGACAGGGGGCCCGGGGAGCTGTTTTTT large TRBJ2-2 TRBV7-9 TRBD1
CASSFSVGYRENNSPLHF TGCGCCAGCAGCTTTTCGGTAGGCTACCGGGAAAATAATTCACCCCTCCACTTT NA TRBJ1-6 TRBV5-1 NA
CASSLVGQGASEQYF TGTGCCAGCAGCTTAGTAGGGCAGGGGGCGTCCGAGCAGTACTTC NA TRBJ2-7 TRBV11-2 TRBD1
CASSKGGPTTDTQYF TGTGCCAGCAGCAAGGGGGGGCCGACAACAGATACGCAGTATTTT few TRBJ2-3 TRBV14 NA
CASTTTSSIYEQYF TGTGCCAGCACCACGACTAGTTCTATCTACGAGCAGTACTTC few TRBJ2-7 TRBV5-5 NA
CASSLSTAYNTEAFF TGTGCCAGCAGTTTATCGACAGCATATAACACTGAAGCTTTCTTT once TRBJ1-1 TRBV27 NA
CASSYIRDRGTEAFF TGTGCCAGCAGTTACATCCGGGACAGGGGCACTGAAGCTTTCTTT NA TRBJ1-1 TRBV6-5 TRBD1
CASSSWDRSNYGYTF TGTGCCAGCAGCTCATGGGACAGATCTAACTATGGCTACACCTTC NA TRBJ1-2 TRBV7-9 TRBD1
CAWRGGASREQFF TGTGCCTGGAGAGGTGGGGCCTCCCGTGAGCAGTTCTTC NA TRBJ2-1 TRBV30 NA
CASSRSGLAGGGSDTQYF TGCGCCAGCAGCCGGTCCGGACTCGCGGGGGGTGGGTCAGATACGCAGTATTTT NA TRBJ2-3 TRBV7-3 TRBD2
CASSIERTSGGLYNEQFF TGTGCCAGTAGTATAGAGCGGACTAGCGGGGGACTCTACAATGAGCAGTTCTTC once TRBJ2-1 TRBV19 TRBD2
CASSVEGLSNQPQHF TGTGCCAGCAGCGTAGAGGGGTTAAGCAATCAGCCCCAGCATTTT NA TRBJ1-5 TRBV9 NA